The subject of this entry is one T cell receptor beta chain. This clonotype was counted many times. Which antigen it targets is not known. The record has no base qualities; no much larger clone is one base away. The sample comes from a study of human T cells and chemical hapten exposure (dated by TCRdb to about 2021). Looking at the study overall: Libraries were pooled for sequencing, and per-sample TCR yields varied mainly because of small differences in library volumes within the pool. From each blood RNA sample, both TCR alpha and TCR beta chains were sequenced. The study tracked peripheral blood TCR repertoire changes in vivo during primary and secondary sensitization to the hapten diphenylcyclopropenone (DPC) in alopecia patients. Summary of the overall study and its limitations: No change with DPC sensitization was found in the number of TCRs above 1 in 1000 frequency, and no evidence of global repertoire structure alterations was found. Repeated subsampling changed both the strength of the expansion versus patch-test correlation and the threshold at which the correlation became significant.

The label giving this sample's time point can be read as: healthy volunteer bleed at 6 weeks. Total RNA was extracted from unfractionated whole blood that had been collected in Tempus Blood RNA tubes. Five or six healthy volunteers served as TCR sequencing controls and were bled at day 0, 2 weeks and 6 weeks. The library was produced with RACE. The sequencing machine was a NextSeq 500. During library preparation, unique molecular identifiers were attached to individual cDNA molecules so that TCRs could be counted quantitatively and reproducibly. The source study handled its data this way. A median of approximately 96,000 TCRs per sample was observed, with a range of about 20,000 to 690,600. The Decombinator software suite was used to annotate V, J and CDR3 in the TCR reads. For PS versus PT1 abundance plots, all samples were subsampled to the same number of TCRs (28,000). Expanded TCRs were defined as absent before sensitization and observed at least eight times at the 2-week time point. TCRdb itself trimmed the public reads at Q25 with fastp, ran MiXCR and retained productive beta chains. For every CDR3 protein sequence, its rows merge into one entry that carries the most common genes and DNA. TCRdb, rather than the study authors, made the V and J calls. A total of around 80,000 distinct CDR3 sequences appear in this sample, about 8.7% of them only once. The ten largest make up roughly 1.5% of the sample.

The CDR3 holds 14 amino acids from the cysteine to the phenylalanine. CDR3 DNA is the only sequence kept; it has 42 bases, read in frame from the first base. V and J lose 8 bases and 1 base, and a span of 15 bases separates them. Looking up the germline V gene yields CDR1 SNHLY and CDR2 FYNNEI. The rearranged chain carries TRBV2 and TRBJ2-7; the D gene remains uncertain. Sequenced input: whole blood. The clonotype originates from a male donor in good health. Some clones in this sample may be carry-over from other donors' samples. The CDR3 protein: CASGRPMFSYEQYF. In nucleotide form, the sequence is TGTGCCAGCGGTAGACCGATGTTTTCCTACGAGCAGTACTTC.